This is a list of T cell receptor beta chains from one sample in a study of blood T cell repertoires in COVID-19. Assay: immunoSEQ multiplex PCR; the TCRdb copy retains only in-frame clones and omits some. The sample records roughly 310,000 clones, 88% being singletons. The specimen was peripheral blood. The receptors derive from a woman aged 45 to 65 with active or convalescent COVID-19. Both conserved end residues are part of each CDR3. Each record gives: V gene, D gene, clone size, J gene, CDR3 DNA, CDR3 protein. D genes are given only for firm matches. Size is omitted from some rows. Given values are once, few, many or a class for expanded clones.

v_gene: TRBV12-3/TRBV12-4
d_gene: .
abundance: once
j_gene: TRBJ2-7
CDR3nt: TGTGCCAGCAGTTTTAGTGGTTACGAGCAGTACTTC
CDR3aa: CASSFSGYEQYF

v_gene: TRBV10-3
d_gene: TRBD2
abundance: .
j_gene: TRBJ2-1
CDR3nt: TGTGCCATCAGCGAGGGGGTTAGCGGGAGCTATGAGCAGTTCTTC
CDR3aa: CAISEGVSGSYEQFF

v_gene: TRBV7-2
d_gene: TRBD1
abundance: .
j_gene: TRBJ1-3
CDR3nt: TGTGCCAGCAGCCCGAGGACAGGGGGTAGCACCATATATTTT
CDR3aa: CASSPRTGGSTIYF

v_gene: TRBV4-2
d_gene: .
abundance: .
j_gene: TRBJ1-4
CDR3nt: TGTGCCAGCAGCCAAGACAGGGCGCGGCTCAATGAAAAACTGTTTTTT
CDR3aa: CASSQDRARLNEKLFF

v_gene: TRBV5-1
d_gene: TRBD1
abundance: .
j_gene: TRBJ2-3
CDR3nt: TGCGCCAGCAGCCAGGACAGGGGTAGCACAGATACGCAGTATTTT
CDR3aa: CASSQDRGSTDTQYF

v_gene: TRBV19
d_gene: TRBD1
abundance: .
j_gene: TRBJ1-1
CDR3nt: TGTGCCAGTAGTATACGCCCGGACAGGGGTACCCGCACTGAAGCTTTCTTT
CDR3aa: CASSIRPDRGTRTEAFF

v_gene: TRBV4-1
d_gene: .
abundance: .
j_gene: TRBJ2-3
CDR3nt: TGCGCCAGCAGCCATCAGTTCGCGGGCACAGATACGCAGTATTTT
CDR3aa: CASSHQFAGTDTQYF

v_gene: TRBV18
d_gene: .
abundance: .
j_gene: TRBJ1-2
CDR3nt: TGTGCCAGCTCTCCCGACAGAAACTATGGCTACACCTTC
CDR3aa: CASSPDRNYGYTF

v_gene: TRBV3-1/TRBV3-2
d_gene: TRBD1
abundance: .
j_gene: TRBJ2-1
CDR3nt: TGTGCCAGCAGCCAACCCGGGACAGGGCGGAATGAGCAGTTCTTC
CDR3aa: CASSQPGTGRNEQFF

v_gene: TRBV7-2
d_gene: TRBD2
abundance: .
j_gene: TRBJ2-7
CDR3nt: TGTGCCAGCAGCCCGATGGGACTAGCGGGATCCTACGAGCAGTACTTC
CDR3aa: CASSPMGLAGSYEQYF

v_gene: TRBV11-1
d_gene: TRBD1
abundance: once
j_gene: TRBJ1-1
CDR3nt: TGTGCCAGCAGGGACAGGGGCCTGAACACTGAAGCTTTCTTT
CDR3aa: CASRDRGLNTEAFF

v_gene: TRBV18
d_gene: TRBD1
abundance: .
j_gene: TRBJ1-5
CDR3nt: TGTGCCAGCTCACCCGGGACAGGGGTAGGGTTCAACCAGCCCCAGCATTTT
CDR3aa: CASSPGTGVGFNQPQHF

v_gene: TRBV30
d_gene: .
abundance: .
j_gene: TRBJ1-5
CDR3nt: TGTGCCTGGAACAATCAGGGGCCCCAGCATTTT
CDR3aa: CAWNNQGPQHF

v_gene: TRBV6-5
d_gene: TRBD2
abundance: .
j_gene: TRBJ2-3
CDR3nt: TGTGCCAGCAGTCCACTAGCGGGCAGCACAGATACGCAGTATTTT
CDR3aa: CASSPLAGSTDTQYF

v_gene: TRBV29-1
d_gene: .
abundance: .
j_gene: TRBJ2-3
CDR3nt: TGCAGCGTGGTAGGGCCAGGACTGGCAGATACGCAGTATTTT
CDR3aa: CSVVGPGLADTQYF

v_gene: TRBV30
d_gene: .
abundance: once
j_gene: TRBJ1-2
CDR3nt: TGTGCCTGGACCCACCCCGGGTGGGGCTACACCTTC
CDR3aa: CAWTHPGWGYTF

v_gene: TRBV7-2
d_gene: TRBD2
abundance: .
j_gene: TRBJ2-1
CDR3nt: TGTGCCAGCAGCCCTGGACTAGCGGGGGGGCCCTACAATGAGCAGTTCTTC
CDR3aa: CASSPGLAGGPYNEQFF

v_gene: TRBV5-6
d_gene: .
abundance: .
j_gene: TRBJ1-1
CDR3nt: TGTGCCAGCCTGGTTTACATGAACACTGAAGCTTTCTTT
CDR3aa: CASLVYMNTEAFF

v_gene: TRBV29-1
d_gene: .
abundance: .
j_gene: TRBJ2-1
CDR3nt: TGCAGCGTTGAAGGTCGGGTCGGGATGAGTGGCAATGAGCAGTTCTTC
CDR3aa: CSVEGRVGMSGNEQFF

v_gene: TRBV5-1
d_gene: TRBD2
abundance: .
j_gene: TRBJ2-3
CDR3nt: TGCGCCAGCAGCTTGGGAGCGGGGGGGATCTCGGATACGCAGTATTTT
CDR3aa: CASSLGAGGISDTQYF

v_gene: TRBV7-9
d_gene: .
abundance: .
j_gene: TRBJ2-7
CDR3nt: TGTGCCAGCAGCCCGAAGTTCGGGGAATCCTACGAGCAGTACTTC
CDR3aa: CASSPKFGESYEQYF

v_gene: TRBV7-2
d_gene: .
abundance: few
j_gene: TRBJ2-1
CDR3nt: TGTGCCAGCAGCTTAGTCCTAGCCGGGAGAGGACATGAGCAGTTCTTC
CDR3aa: CASSLVLAGRGHEQFF

v_gene: TRBV7-3
d_gene: TRBD2
abundance: .
j_gene: TRBJ2-1
CDR3nt: TGTGCCAGCAGCCTCGCCGGGACTAGCTCCTACAATGAGCAGTTCTTC
CDR3aa: CASSLAGTSSYNEQFF

v_gene: TRBV3-1/TRBV3-2
d_gene: TRBD1
abundance: .
j_gene: TRBJ1-3
CDR3nt: TGTGCCAGCAGTCCAAGATCCGGACAGGGGGCTGGAAACACCATATATTTT
CDR3aa: CASSPRSGQGAGNTIYF

v_gene: TRBV3-1/TRBV3-2
d_gene: TRBD2
abundance: .
j_gene: TRBJ2-3
CDR3nt: TGTGCCAGCAGCCAAGTGGGACTAGCGGGGGGTCGAGACCAAGCAGATACGCAGTATTTT
CDR3aa: CASSQVGLAGGRDQADTQYF

v_gene: TRBV4-1
d_gene: TRBD1
abundance: .
j_gene: TRBJ1-3
CDR3nt: TGCGCCAGCAGTGAGCGGACAGGGACAGGAAACACCATATATTTT
CDR3aa: CASSERTGTGNTIYF

v_gene: TRBV6-5
d_gene: .
abundance: .
j_gene: TRBJ1-5
CDR3nt: TGTGCCAGTCGGGACACTAGCAATCAGCCCCAGCATTTT
CDR3aa: CASRDTSNQPQHF

v_gene: TRBV4-1
d_gene: .
abundance: .
j_gene: TRBJ2-4
CDR3nt: TGCGCCAGCAGCCAAGATGGGACACCCTTAGCCAAAAACATTCAGTACTTC
CDR3aa: CASSQDGTPLAKNIQYF

v_gene: TRBV4-3
d_gene: .
abundance: .
j_gene: TRBJ1-5
CDR3nt: TGCGCCAGCAGCCAAGATCTTAGGGGTCAGCCCCAGCATTTT
CDR3aa: CASSQDLRGQPQHF

v_gene: TRBV18
d_gene: TRBD1
abundance: .
j_gene: TRBJ1-4
CDR3nt: TGTGCCAGCACCGGGACAGGCTACCGCGGCGGGGAAAAACTGTTTTTT
CDR3aa: CASTGTGYRGGEKLFF

v_gene: TRBV9
d_gene: TRBD2
abundance: .
j_gene: TRBJ2-1
CDR3nt: TGTGCCAGCAGCCCGCGACTAGCGGCCTTCCGGGAGCAGTTCTTC
CDR3aa: CASSPRLAAFREQFF

v_gene: TRBV5-1
d_gene: .
abundance: .
j_gene: TRBJ2-1
CDR3nt: TGCGCCAGCAGCTTGGAGTCCGGTTATGAGCAGTTCTTC
CDR3aa: CASSLESGYEQFF

v_gene: TRBV4-2
d_gene: .
abundance: .
j_gene: TRBJ2-7
CDR3nt: TGTGCCAGCAGCCCACCCGGACAGTACGAGCAGTACTTC
CDR3aa: CASSPPGQYEQYF

v_gene: TRBV4-3
d_gene: .
abundance: .
j_gene: TRBJ2-1
CDR3nt: TGCGCCAGCAGCCAAGATCAGATTTCTCTCAACCACAATGAGCAGTTCTTC
CDR3aa: CASSQDQISLNHNEQFF

v_gene: TRBV30
d_gene: .
abundance: .
j_gene: TRBJ1-1
CDR3nt: TGTGCCTGGAGTACCCTCCGACAGAGGAACACTGAAGCTTTCTTT
CDR3aa: CAWSTLRQRNTEAFF

v_gene: TRBV12-5
d_gene: .
abundance: once
j_gene: TRBJ1-2
CDR3nt: TGTGCTAGTGGTTTGGGGCAGGGTGGCTACACCTTC
CDR3aa: CASGLGQGGYTF

v_gene: TRBV28
d_gene: TRBD1
abundance: .
j_gene: TRBJ2-2
CDR3nt: TGTGCCAGCATGGCAGGGGGCAACACCGGGGAGCTGTTTTTT
CDR3aa: CASMAGGNTGELFF

v_gene: TRBV24-1
d_gene: .
abundance: .
j_gene: TRBJ2-7
CDR3nt: TGTGCCACCAGTGACCCGGACAGCTCCTACGAGCAGTACTTC
CDR3aa: CATSDPDSSYEQYF

v_gene: TRBV18
d_gene: TRBD1
abundance: .
j_gene: TRBJ1-4
CDR3nt: TGTGCCAGCTCACCCGGGACAGGCAATGAAAAACTGTTTTTT
CDR3aa: CASSPGTGNEKLFF

v_gene: TRBV6-5
d_gene: TRBD1
abundance: .
j_gene: TRBJ2-7
CDR3nt: TGTGCCAGCAGGACAGGGCTAAACGAGCAGTACTTC
CDR3aa: CASRTGLNEQYF

v_gene: TRBV3-1/TRBV3-2
d_gene: .
abundance: .
j_gene: TRBJ1-2
CDR3nt: TGTGCCAGCAGCCAGGGAGGGAGGTACTATGGCTACACCTTC
CDR3aa: CASSQGGRYYGYTF

v_gene: TRBV5-5
d_gene: .
abundance: few
j_gene: TRBJ1-5
CDR3nt: TGTGCCAGCAGCTTGTTGGAGGGCAATCAGCCCCAGCATTTT
CDR3aa: CASSLLEGNQPQHF

v_gene: TRBV18
d_gene: TRBD1
abundance: few
j_gene: TRBJ1-4
CDR3nt: TGTGCCAGCTCTGGGCTCCGGGACAGGGATGAAAAACTGTTTTTT
CDR3aa: CASSGLRDRDEKLFF

v_gene: TRBV29-1
d_gene: .
abundance: .
j_gene: TRBJ2-1
CDR3nt: TGCAGCGTTGAAGACGGGGTCAATGAGCAGTTCTTC
CDR3aa: CSVEDGVNEQFF

v_gene: TRBV24-1
d_gene: .
abundance: .
j_gene: TRBJ1-3
CDR3nt: TGTGCCACCAGTGATTTCTTGGGGGGGGACGGCAGCTCTGGAAACACCATATATTTT
CDR3aa: CATSDFLGGDGSSGNTIYF

v_gene: TRBV29-1
d_gene: TRBD1
abundance: .
j_gene: TRBJ1-2
CDR3nt: TGCAGCGTTACAGCCGGGACAGAAAACTATGGCTACACCTTC
CDR3aa: CSVTAGTENYGYTF